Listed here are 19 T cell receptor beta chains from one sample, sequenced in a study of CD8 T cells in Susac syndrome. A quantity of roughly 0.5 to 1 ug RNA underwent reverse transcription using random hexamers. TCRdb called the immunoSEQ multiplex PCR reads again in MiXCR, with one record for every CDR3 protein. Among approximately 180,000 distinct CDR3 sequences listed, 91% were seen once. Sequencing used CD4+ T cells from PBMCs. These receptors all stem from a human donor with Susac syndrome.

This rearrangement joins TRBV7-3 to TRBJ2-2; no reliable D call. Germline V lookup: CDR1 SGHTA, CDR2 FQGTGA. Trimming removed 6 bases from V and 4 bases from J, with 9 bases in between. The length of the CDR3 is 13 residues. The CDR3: CASRPIPTGELFF. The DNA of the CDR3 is TGTGCCAGCAGACCAATACCCACCGGGGAGCTGTTTTTT.

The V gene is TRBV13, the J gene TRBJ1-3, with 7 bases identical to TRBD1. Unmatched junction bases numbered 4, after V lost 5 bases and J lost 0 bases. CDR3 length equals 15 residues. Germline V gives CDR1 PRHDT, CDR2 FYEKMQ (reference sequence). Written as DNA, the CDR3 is TGTGCCAGCAGCAAACAGGGGCTCTCTGGAAACACCATATATTTT. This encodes CASSKQGLSGNTIYF.

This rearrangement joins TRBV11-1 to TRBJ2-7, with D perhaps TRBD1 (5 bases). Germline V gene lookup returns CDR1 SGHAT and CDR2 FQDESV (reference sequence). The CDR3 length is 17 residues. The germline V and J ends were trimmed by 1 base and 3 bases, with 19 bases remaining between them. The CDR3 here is CASSLGLQTANDYEQYF. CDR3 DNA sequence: TGTGCCAGCAGCTTAGGACTCCAGACAGCCAACGACTACGAGCAGTACTTC.

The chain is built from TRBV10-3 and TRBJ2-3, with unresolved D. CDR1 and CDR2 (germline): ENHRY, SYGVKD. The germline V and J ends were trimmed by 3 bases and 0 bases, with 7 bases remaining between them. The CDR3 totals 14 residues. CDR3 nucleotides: TGTGCCATCAGTGACCTCCAAAGCACAGATACGCAGTATTTT. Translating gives CAISDLQSTDTQYF.

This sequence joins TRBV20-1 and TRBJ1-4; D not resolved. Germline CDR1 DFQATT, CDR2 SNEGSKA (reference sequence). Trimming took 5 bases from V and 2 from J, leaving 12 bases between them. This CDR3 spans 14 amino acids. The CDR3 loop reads CSAPDWVTNEKLFF. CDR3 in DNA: TGCAGTGCTCCAGATTGGGTTACTAATGAAAAACTGTTTTTT.

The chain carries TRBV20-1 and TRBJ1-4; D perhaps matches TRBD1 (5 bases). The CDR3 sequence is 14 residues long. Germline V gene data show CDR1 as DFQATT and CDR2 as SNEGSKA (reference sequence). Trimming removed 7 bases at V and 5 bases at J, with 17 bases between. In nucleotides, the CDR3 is TGCAGTGTCCCATCTATTTCAGGGAATGAAAAACTGTTTTTT. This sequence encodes CSVPSISGNEKLFF.

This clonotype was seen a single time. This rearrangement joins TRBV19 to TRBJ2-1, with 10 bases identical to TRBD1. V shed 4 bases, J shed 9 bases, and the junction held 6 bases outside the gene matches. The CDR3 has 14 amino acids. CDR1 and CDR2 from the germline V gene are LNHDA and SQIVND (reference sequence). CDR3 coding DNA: TGTGCCAGTAGTACTAAGGGACAGGGGACTGAGCAGTTCTTC. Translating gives CASSTKGQGTEQFF.

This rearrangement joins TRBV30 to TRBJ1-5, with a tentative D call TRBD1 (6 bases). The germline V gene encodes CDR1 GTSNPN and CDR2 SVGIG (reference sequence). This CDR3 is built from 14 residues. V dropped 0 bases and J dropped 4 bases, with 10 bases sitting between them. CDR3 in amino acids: CAWSVQGGNQPQHF. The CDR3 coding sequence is TGTGCCTGGAGTGTACAGGGCGGGAATCAGCCCCAGCATTTT.

The CDR3 here is CASSLTGLGLDTQYF. CDR3 bases: TGTGCCAGCAGTCTTACGGGACTAGGGTTAGATACGCAGTATTTT. This sequence joins TRBV28 and TRBJ2-3; 8 bases fit TRBD2. CDR3 length: 15 residues. Per germline, CDR1 MDHEN and CDR2 SYDVKM. V was clipped by 5 bases and J by 5 bases; unmatched bases: 9.

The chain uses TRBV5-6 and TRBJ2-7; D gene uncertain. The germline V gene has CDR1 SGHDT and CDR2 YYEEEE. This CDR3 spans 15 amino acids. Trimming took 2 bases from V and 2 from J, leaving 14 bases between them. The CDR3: CASSLGWTGTYEQYF. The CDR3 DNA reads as TGTGCCAGCAGCTTAGGTTGGACGGGTACCTACGAGCAGTACTTC.

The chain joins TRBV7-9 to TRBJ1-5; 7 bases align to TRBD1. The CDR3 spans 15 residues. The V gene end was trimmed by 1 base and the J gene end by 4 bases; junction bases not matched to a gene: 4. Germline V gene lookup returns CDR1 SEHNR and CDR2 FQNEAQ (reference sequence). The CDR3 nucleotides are TGTGCCAGCAGCTTAGGGGACAGAGAAAATCAGCCCCAGCATTTT. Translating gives CASSLGDRENQPQHF.

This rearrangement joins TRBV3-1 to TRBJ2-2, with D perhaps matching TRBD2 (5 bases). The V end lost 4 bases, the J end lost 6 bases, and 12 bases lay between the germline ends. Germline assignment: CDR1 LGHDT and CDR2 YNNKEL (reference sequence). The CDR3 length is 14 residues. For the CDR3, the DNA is TGTGCCAGCAGCCCCCTTATGGACTCCGGGGAGCTGTTTTTT. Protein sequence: CASSPLMDSGELFF. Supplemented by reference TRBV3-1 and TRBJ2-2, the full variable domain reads DTAVSQTPKYLVTQMGNDKSIKCEQNLGHDTMYWYKQDSKKFLKIMFSYNNKELIINETVPNRFSPKSPDKAHLNLHINSLELGDSAVYFCASSPLMDSGELFFGEGSRLTVL.

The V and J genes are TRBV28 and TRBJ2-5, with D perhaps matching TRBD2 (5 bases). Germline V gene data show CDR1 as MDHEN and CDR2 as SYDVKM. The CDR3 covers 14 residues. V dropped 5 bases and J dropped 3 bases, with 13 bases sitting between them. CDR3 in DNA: TGTGCCAGCAGTAGTCCGGGGAGAGAAGAGACCCAGTACTTC. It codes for CASSSPGREETQYF.

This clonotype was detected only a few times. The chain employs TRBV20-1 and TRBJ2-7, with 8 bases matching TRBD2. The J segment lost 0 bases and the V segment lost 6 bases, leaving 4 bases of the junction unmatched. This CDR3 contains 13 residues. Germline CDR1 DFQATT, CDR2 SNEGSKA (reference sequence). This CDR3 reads CSADLAGSYEQYF. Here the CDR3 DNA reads TGCAGTGCCGACCTAGCGGGCTCCTACGAGCAGTACTTC.

The CDR3 nucleotides are TGTGCCAGCAGCACCTGGGACAGGGCTGGAAACACCATATATTTT. It is translated as CASSTWDRAGNTIYF. This rearrangement joins TRBV7-9 to TRBJ1-3; 9 bases line up with TRBD1. Germline-derived CDR1 and CDR2 are SEHNR and FQNEAQ (reference sequence). The V and J ends lost 5 bases and 2 bases, in that order; junction bases with no gene match: 4. The length of the CDR3 is 15 residues.

CDR3 nucleotides: TGTGCCAGCAGCAAGGGACAGGGTTGCACTGAAGCTTTCTTT. Translation: CASSKGQGCTEAFF. The chain combines TRBV21-1 with TRBJ1-1; the table's D call TRBD1 went unverified against the DNA. TRBV21-1 is described as a pseudogene. The CDR3 runs to 14 residues.

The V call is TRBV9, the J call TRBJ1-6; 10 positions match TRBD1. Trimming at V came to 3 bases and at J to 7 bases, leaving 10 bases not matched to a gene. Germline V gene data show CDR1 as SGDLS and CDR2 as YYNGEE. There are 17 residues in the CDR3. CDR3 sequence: CASSAVGGTGANSPLHF. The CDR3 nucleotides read TGTGCCAGCAGCGCAGTGGGCGGGACAGGGGCCAATTCACCCCTCCACTTT.

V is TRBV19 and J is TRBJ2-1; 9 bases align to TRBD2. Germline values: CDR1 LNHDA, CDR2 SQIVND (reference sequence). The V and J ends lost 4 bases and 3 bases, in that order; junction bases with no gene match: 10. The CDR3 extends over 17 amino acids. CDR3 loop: CASSKRASGINYNEQFF. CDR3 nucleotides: TGTGCCAGTAGTAAAAGGGCTAGCGGGATCAACTACAATGAGCAGTTCTTC.

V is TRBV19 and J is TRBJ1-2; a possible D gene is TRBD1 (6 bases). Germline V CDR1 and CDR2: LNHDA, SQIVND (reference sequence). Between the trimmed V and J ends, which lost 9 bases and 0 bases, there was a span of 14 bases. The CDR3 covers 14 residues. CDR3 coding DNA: TGTGCCAGAACCCGGACAGAACCTAACTATGGCTACACCTTC. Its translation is CARTRTEPNYGYTF.